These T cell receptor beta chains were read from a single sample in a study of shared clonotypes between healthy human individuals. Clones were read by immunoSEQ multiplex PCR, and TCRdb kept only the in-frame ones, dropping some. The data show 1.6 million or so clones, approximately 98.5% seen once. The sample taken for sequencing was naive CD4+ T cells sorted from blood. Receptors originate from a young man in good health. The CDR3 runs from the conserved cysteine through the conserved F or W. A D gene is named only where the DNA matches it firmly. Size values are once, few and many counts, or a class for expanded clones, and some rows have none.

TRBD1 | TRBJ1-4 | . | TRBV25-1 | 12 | CASQGADEKLFF | TGTGCCTCCCAGGGGGCGGATGAAAAACTGTTTTTT
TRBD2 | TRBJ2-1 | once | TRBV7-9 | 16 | CASSPRTSGALHEQFF | TGTGCCAGCAGCCCCCGGACTAGCGGAGCCCTCCATGAGCAGTTCTTC
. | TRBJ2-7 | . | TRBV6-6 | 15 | CASSLGLRKSYEQYF | TGTGCCAGCAGCCTGGGACTTCGAAAATCCTACGAGCAGTACTTC
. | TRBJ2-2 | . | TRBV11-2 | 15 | CASSLGTIYAGELFF | TGTGCCAGCAGCTTAGGCACCATTTACGCCGGGGAGCTGTTTTTT
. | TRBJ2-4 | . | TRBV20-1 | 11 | CSANTKNIQYF | TGCAGTGCCAACACCAAAAACATTCAGTACTTC
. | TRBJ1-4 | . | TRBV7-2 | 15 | CASSLVLSYNEKLFF | TGTGCCAGCAGCTTAGTTTTGAGCTACAATGAAAAACTGTTTTTT
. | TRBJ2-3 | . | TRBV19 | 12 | CASSGWADTQYF | TGTGCCAGTAGTGGCTGGGCGGATACGCAGTATTTT
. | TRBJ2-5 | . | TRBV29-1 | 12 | CSVELSQETQYF | TGCAGCGTTGAGCTCAGTCAAGAGACCCAGTACTTC
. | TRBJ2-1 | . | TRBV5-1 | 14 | CASSSLLVDNEQFF | TGCGCCAGCAGCTCGTTACTAGTGGACAATGAGCAGTTCTTC
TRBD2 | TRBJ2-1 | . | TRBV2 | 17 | CASSEALLAAGHNEQFF | TGTGCCAGCAGTGAAGCGCTCCTAGCGGCCGGTCACAATGAGCAGTTCTTC
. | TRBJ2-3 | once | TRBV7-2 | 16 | CASFVRGRTSTDTQYF | TGTGCCAGCTTTGTCCGGGGGAGGACTAGCACAGATACGCAGTATTTT
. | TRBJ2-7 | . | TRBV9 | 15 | CASSVGLGGADEQYF | TGTGCCAGCAGCGTAGGACTAGGGGGCGCGGACGAGCAGTACTTC
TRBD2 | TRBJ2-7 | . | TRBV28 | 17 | CASTLSPGGSELDEQYF | TGTGCCAGCACGTTATCCCCGGGGGGGAGTGAGCTGGACGAGCAGTACTTC
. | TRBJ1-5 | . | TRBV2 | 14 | CASSVEGSGQPQHF | TGTGCCAGCAGTGTGGAGGGTTCGGGTCAGCCCCAGCATTTT
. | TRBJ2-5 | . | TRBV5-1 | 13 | CASRLLSLETQYF | TGCGCCAGCAGACTTCTCAGCTTAGAGACCCAGTACTTC
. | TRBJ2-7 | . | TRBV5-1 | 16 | CASSSTLGTASYEQYF | TGCGCCAGCAGCTCTACCCTAGGTACAGCCTCCTACGAGCAGTACTTC
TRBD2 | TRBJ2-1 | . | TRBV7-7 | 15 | CASSLTALGGDEQFF | TGTGCTAGCAGCTTAACCGCCCTCGGGGGGGATGAGCAGTTCTTC
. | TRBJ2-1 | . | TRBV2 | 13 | CASRLPTYNEQFF | TGTGCCAGTCGACTACCGACCTACAATGAGCAGTTCTTC
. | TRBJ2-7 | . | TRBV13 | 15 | CASSLQGGSAYEQYF | TGTGCCAGCAGCTTACAGGGCGGATCTGCCTACGAGCAGTACTTC
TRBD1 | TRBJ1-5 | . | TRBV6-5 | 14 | CASSYRDRGQPQHF | TGTGCCAGCAGTTATAGAGACAGGGGTCAGCCCCAGCATTTT
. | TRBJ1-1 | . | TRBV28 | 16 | CASSPYFKQGGTEAFF | TGTGCCAGCAGTCCCTATTTCAAGCAGGGAGGCACTGAAGCTTTCTTT
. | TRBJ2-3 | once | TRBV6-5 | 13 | CASIRPGTDTQYF | TGTGCCAGCATTCGCCCCGGAACAGATACGCAGTATTTT
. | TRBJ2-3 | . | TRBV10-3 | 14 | CAISERASVYTQYF | TGTGCCATCAGTGAGCGAGCCTCGGTTTATACGCAGTATTTT
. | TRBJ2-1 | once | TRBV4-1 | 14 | CASAIMSSYNEQFF | TGCGCCAGCGCGATAATGAGCTCCTACAATGAGCAGTTCTTC
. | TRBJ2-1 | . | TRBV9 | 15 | CASSVGSRGGNEQFF | TGTGCCAGCAGCGTCGGGAGTAGGGGTGGAAATGAGCAGTTCTTC
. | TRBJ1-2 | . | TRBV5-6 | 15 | CASTNWGGMTRGYTF | TGTGCCAGCACCAACTGGGGAGGGATGACGCGTGGCTACACCTTC
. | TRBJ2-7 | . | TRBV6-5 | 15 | CASSLRTAWAYEQYF | TGTGCCAGCAGTCTTCGAACAGCCTGGGCCTACGAGCAGTACTTC
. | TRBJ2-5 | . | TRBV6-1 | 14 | CASSLGQIQETQYF | TGTGCCAGCAGTCTGGGACAAATCCAAGAGACCCAGTACTTC
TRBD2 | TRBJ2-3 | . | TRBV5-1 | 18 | CASSPGRVGSGRADTQYF | TGCGCCAGCAGCCCCGGCCGTGTGGGGAGCGGGAGAGCAGATACGCAGTATTTT
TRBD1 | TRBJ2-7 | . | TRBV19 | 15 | CASSPRTGGSYEQYF | TGTGCCAGTAGTCCTCGGACAGGGGGCTCCTACGAGCAGTACTTC
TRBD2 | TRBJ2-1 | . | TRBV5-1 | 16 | CASSLPIAGSVDEQFF | TGCGCCAGCAGCTTGCCCATAGCGGGATCGGTTGATGAGCAGTTCTTC
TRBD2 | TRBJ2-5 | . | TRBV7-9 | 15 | CASSGLAGGQETQYF | TGTGCCAGCAGCGGACTAGCGGGGGGACAAGAGACCCAGTACTTC
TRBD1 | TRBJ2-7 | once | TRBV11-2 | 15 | CASSSAGTVTYEQYF | TGTGCCAGCAGCTCAGCCGGGACAGTTACCTACGAGCAGTACTTC
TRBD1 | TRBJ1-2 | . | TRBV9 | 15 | CASRKDRGRLDGYTF | TGTGCCAGCAGGAAGGACAGGGGGAGGTTGGACGGCTACACCTTC
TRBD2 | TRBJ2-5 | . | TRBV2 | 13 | CASQVEAGETQYF | TGTGCCAGCCAGGTAGAAGCGGGGGAGACCCAGTACTTC
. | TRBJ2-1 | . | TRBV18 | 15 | CASSPGEGVWDEQFF | TGTGCCAGCTCACCGGGGGAAGGGGTATGGGATGAGCAGTTCTTC
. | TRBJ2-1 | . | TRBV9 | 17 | CASSGSGQPARHNEQFF | TGTGCCAGCAGCGGGAGCGGGCAGCCGGCCCGGCACAATGAGCAGTTCTTC
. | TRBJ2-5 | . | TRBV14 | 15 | CASSPMTVPAETQYF | TGTGCCAGCAGCCCGATGACTGTTCCGGCAGAGACCCAGTACTTC
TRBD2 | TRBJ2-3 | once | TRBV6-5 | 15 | CASSQLAGNTDTQYF | TGTGCCAGCAGCCAACTAGCGGGGAATACAGATACGCAGTATTTT
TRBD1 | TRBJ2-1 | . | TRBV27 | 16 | CASSFVGTGRRNEQFF | TGTGCCAGCAGTTTCGTCGGGACAGGGAGGAGGAATGAGCAGTTCTTC
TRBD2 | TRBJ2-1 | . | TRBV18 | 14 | CASSPFAGDNEQFF | TGTGCCAGCTCACCATTTGCGGGAGACAATGAGCAGTTCTTC
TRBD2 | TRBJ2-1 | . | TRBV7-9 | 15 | CASSLRTRRNNEQFF | TGTGCCAGCAGCCTGAGGACTAGACGGAACAATGAGCAGTTCTTC
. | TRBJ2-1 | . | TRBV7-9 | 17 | CASSLGPLGSSYNEQFF | TGTGCCAGCAGCTTAGGGCCTCTAGGAAGCTCCTACAATGAGCAGTTCTTC
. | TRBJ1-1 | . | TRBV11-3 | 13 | CASSRISNTEAFF | TGTGCCAGCAGCCGTATCTCCAACACTGAAGCTTTCTTT
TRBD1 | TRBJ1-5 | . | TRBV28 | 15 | CASSLVDRANQPQHF | TGTGCCAGCAGTTTGGTCGACAGGGCCAATCAGCCCCAGCATTTT
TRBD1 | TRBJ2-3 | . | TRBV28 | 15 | CASSKGAEGTDTQYF | TGTGCCAGCAGTAAGGGGGCGGAAGGGACAGATACGCAGTATTTT
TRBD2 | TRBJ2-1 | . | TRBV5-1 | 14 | CASSPSGRELEQFF | TGCGCCAGCAGCCCTAGCGGGAGGGAGCTTGAGCAGTTCTTC